This T cell receptor beta chain was observed in a study of T cell clonotyping in hematopoietic cell transplantation. Study-wide findings and caveats: Few recipient clonotypes overlapped donors; over 95% were de novo at given depth. Graft donor and pretransplant recipient Inverse Simpson Index values predicted broader posttransplant TCR diversity. Recipient TCR diversity dropped after transplant; expanded clonotypes rose from day 30 to 180. Cells were unsorted, so CD4 and CD8 contributions were not separated.

Using immunoSEQ multiplex PCR, the repertoire was profiled, and TCRdb retains in-frame clones only, with some absent. The table records 15,000 or so clones, 71% of them present only once. With V trimmed by 6 bases and J by 3 bases, 7 bases remained unmatched. There are 14 residues in the CDR3. Germline V CDR1 and CDR2: MGHDK, SYGVNS. For this clone: Antigen unknown.

Sequenced input: peripheral blood mononuclear cells. This clonotype was obtained from a woman aged 55-70 years in good health. Some clones in this sample may be carry-over from other donors' samples. This chain connects TRBV25-1 to TRBJ1-2, with 7 positions matching TRBD1. The CDR3 here is CASRSRGLDYGYTF. DNA for the CDR3: TGTGCCAGCAGAAGTAGGGGGCTGGACTATGGCTACACCTTC.